This TCR beta chain is from a study of T cell responses to AZD1222 COVID-19 vaccine. Measured with immunoSEQ multiplex PCR; TCRdb has only the in-frame clones, and not every one. The sample contains 180,000 or so clones, about 93% of which appear only once. The V gene end was trimmed by 4 bases and the J gene end by 8 bases; junction bases not matched to a gene: 5. The V gene's germline CDR1 is MNHEY and CDR2 SVGAGI. The CDR3 covers 13 residues. The source is an adult in good health. This chain uses TRBV6-5 with TRBJ1-1, with 9 bases identical to TRBD1. Sequencing used peripheral blood, obtained on day 0 of AZD1222 vaccination. This CDR3 is CASSSSGTGEAFF. As DNA, the CDR3 is TGTGCCAGCAGTTCCTCCGGGACAGGGGAAGCTTTCTTT.